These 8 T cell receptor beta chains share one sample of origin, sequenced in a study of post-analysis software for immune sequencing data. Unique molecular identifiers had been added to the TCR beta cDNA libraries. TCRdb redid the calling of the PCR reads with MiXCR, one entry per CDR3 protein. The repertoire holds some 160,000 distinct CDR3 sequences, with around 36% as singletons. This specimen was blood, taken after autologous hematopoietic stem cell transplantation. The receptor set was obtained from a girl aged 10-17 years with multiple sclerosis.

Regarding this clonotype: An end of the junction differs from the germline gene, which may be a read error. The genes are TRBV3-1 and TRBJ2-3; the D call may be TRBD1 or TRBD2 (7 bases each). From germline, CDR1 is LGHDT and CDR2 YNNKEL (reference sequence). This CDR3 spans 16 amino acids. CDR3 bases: TGTGCCTGCAGCTTACGACAGGGAGGGGTCACAGATACGCAGTATTTT. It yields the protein CACSLRQGGVTDTQYF.

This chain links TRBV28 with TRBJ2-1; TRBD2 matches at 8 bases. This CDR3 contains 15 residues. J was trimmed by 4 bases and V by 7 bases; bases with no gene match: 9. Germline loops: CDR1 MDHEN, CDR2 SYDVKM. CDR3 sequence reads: CASNMVASGYNEQFF. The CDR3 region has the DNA TGTGCCAGCAACATGGTGGCTAGCGGGTACAATGAGCAGTTCTTC.

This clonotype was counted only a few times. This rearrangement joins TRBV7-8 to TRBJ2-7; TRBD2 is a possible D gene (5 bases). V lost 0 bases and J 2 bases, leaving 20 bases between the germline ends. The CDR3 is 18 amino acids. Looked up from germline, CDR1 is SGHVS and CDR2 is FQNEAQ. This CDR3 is CASSLAPPVGATPYEQYF. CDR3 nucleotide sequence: TGTGCCAGCAGCTTAGCGCCCCCGGTGGGAGCGACGCCCTACGAGCAGTACTTC.

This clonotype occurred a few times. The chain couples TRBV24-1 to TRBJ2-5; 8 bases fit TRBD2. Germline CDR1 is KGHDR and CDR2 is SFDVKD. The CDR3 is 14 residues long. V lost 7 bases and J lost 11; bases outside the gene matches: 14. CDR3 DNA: TGTGCCACCAGGTCTGCGGGAGGAAACAATGAGCAGTACTTC. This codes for CATRSAGGNNEQYF.

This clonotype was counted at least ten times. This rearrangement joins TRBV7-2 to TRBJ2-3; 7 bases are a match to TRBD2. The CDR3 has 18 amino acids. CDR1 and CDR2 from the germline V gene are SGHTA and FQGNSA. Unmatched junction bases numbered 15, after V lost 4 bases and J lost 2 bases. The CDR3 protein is CASSSRRNLAALTDTQYF. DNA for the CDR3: TGTGCCAGCAGCTCCCGCCGAAACCTAGCGGCTCTCACAGATACGCAGTATTTT.

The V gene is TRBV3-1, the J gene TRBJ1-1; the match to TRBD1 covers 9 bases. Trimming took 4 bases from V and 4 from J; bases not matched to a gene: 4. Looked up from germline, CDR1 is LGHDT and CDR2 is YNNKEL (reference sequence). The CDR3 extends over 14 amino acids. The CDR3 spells CASSRRDRVTEAFF. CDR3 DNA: TGTGCCAGCAGCCGTCGGGACAGGGTCACTGAAGCTTTCTTT. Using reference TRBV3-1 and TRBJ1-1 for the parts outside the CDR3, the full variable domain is DTAVSQTPKYLVTQMGNDKSIKCEQNLGHDTMYWYKQDSKKFLKIMFSYNNKELIINETVPNRFSPKSPDKAHLNLHINSLELGDSAVYFCASSRRDRVTEAFFGQGTRLTVV.

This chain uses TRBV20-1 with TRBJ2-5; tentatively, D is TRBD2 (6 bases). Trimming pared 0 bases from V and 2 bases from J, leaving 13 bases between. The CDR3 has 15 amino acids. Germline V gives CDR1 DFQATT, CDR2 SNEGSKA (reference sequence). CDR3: CSARDPVGRQETQYF. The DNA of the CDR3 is TGCAGTGCTAGAGATCCAGTAGGGAGGCAAGAGACCCAGTACTTC.

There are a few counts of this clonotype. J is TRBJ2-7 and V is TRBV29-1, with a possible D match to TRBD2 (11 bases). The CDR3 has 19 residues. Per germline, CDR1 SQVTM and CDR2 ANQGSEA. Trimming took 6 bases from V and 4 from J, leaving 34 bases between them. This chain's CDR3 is CSVSRIPGQGTSGVYEQYF. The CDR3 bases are TGCAGCGTCAGCCGAATCCCGGGACAGGGGACTAGCGGAGTTTACGAGCAGTACTTC.